This T cell receptor (beta chain) was recovered during a study of T-cell memory formation after mild COVID-19. TCRdb passed the 5' RACE reads through MiXCR, listing each CDR3 protein once. The profile covers 90,000 to 130,000 distinct CDR3 sequences, with over 15% appearing a single time and around 5.1% taken by the ten largest. This clonotype was seen a handful of times. CDR1 is SGHRS, CDR2 YFSETQ, per germline. V gave up 6 bases and J gave up 0 bases; unmatched junction bases: 5. The CDR3 is 14 amino acids. The TCR sequence derives from a man between 18 and 35 years old who had mild COVID-19 (a few samples of this study predate the infection). Cell type and time point are not known. The gene calls are TRBV5-1 and TRBJ1-1, with 7 nucleotides matching TRBD1. The source material was PBMCs or a T cell subset sorted from them (not recorded which). This chain's CDR3 is CASKGQNMNTEAFF. Here the CDR3 DNA reads TGCGCCAGCAAGGGACAGAACATGAACACTGAAGCTTTCTTT.